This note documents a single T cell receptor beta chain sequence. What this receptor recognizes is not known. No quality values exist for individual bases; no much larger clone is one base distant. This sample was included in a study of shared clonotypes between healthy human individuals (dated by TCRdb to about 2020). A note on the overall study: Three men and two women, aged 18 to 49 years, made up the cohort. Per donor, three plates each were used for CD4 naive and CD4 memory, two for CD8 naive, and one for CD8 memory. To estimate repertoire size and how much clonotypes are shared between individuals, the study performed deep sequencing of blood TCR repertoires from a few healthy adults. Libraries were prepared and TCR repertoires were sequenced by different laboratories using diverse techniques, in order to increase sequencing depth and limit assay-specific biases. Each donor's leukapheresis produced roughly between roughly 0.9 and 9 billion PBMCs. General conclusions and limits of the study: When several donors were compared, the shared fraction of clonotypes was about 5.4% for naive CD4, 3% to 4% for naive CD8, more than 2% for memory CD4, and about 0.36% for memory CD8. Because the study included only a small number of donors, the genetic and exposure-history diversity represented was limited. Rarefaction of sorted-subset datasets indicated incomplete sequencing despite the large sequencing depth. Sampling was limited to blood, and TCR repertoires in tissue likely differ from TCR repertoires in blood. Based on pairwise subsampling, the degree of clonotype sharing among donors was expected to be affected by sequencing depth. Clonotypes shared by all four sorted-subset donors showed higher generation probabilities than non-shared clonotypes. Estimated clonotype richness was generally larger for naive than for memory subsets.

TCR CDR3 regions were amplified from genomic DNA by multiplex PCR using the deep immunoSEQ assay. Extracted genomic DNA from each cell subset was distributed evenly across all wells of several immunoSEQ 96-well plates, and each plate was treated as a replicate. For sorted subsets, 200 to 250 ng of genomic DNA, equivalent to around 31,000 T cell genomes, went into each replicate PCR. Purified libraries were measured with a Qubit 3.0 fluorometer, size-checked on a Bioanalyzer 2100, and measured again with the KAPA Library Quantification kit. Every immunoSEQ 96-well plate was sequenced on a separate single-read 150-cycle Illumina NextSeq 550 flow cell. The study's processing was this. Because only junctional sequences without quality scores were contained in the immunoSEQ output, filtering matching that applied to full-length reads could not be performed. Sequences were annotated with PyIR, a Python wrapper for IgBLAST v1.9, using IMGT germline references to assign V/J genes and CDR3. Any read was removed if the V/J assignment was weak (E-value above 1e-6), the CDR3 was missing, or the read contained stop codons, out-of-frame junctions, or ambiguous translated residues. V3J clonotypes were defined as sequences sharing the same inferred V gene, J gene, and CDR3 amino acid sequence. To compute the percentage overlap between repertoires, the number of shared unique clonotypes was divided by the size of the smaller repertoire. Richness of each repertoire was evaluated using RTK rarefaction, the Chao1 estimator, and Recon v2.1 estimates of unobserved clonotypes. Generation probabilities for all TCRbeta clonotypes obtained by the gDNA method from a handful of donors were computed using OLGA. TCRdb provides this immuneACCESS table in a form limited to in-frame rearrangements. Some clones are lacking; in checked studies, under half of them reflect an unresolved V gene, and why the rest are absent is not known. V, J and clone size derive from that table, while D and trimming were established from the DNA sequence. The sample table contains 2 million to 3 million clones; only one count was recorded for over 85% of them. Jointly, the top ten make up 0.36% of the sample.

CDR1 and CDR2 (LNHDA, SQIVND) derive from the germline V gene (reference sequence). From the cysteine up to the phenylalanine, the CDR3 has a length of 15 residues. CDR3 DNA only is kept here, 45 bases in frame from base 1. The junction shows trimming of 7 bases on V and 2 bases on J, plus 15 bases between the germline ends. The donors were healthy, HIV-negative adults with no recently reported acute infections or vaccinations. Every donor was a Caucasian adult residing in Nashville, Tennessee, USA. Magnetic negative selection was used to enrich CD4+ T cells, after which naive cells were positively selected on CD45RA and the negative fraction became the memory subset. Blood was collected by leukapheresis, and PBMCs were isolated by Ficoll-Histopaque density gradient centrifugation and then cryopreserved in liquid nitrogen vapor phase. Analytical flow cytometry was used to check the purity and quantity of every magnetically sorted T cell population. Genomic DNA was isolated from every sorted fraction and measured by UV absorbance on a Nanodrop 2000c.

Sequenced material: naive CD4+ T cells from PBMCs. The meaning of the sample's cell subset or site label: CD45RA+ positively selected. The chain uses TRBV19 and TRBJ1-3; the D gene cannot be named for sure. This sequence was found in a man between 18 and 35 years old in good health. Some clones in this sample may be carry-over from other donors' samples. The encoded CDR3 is CASKGFREAGNTIYF. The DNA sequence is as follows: TGTGCCAGTAAGGGTTTTAGGGAAGCTGGAAACACCATATATTTT.